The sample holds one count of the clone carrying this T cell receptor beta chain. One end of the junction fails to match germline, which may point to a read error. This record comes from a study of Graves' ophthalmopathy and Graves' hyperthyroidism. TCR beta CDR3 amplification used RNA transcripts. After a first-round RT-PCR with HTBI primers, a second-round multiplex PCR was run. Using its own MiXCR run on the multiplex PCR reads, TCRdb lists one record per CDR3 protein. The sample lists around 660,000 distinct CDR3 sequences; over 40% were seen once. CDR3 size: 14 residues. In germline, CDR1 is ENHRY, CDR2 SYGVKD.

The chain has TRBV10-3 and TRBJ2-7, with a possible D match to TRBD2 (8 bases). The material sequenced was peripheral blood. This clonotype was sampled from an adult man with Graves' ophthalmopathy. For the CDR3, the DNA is TGTGCCAGCAGTTACGGGAGGGGGCTCGGTAAGCAGTACTTC. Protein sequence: CASSYGRGLGKQYF.